The present T cell receptor (beta chain) was sequenced within a study of blood T cell repertoires in COVID-19. Germline V gives CDR1 LNHDA, CDR2 SQIVND (reference sequence). Unmatched junction bases numbered 7, after V lost 3 bases and J lost 5 bases. The CDR3 contains 16 residues. Clones were sequenced by immunoSEQ multiplex PCR, and TCRdb holds only the in-frame ones, with some missing. The sample holds more than 35,000 clones, around four fifths seen once. This receptor was taken from a man between 65 and 80 years old with acute or convalescent COVID-19. The rearrangement uses TRBV19 and TRBJ2-5; TRBD1 matches at 12 bases. Sequenced: peripheral blood. The CDR3 bases are TGTGCCAGTAGTATGGGAGGGACAGGGGGCTCTGAGACCCAGTACTTC. Encoded protein: CASSMGGTGGSETQYF.